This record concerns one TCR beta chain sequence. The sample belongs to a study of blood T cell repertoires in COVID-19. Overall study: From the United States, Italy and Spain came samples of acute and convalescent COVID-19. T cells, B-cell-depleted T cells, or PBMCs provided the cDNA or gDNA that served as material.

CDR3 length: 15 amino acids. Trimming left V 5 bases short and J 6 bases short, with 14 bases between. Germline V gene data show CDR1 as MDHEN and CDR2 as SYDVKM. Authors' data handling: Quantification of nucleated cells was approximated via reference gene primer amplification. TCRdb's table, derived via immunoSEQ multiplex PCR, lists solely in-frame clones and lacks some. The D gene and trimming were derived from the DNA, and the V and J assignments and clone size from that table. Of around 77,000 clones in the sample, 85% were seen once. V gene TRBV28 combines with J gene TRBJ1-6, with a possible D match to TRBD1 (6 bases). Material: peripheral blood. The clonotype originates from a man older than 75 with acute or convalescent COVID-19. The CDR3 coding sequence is TGTGCCAGCAGTCCCTCGACAGGAGTTAATTCACCCCTCCACTTT. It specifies CASSPSTGVNSPLHF.